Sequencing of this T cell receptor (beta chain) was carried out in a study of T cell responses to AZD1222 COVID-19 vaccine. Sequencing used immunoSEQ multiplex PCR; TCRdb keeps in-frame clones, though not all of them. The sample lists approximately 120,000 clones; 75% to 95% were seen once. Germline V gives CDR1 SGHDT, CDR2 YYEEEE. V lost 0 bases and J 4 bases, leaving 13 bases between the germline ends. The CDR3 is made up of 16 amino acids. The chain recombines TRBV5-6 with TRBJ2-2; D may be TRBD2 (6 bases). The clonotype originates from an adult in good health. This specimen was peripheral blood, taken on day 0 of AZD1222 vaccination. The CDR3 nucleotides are TGTGCCAGCAGCTTGGAGGCGGGGACTGGCACCGGGGAGCTGTTTTTT. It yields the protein CASSLEAGTGTGELFF.